This T cell receptor beta chain originates from a study of T cell changes during pregnancy in multiple sclerosis. Repertoires were generated with immunoSEQ multiplex PCR, while TCRdb's copy carries only in-frame clones and drops some. The sample includes about 34,000 clones, 85% to 90% of them seen just once. Germline lookup yields CDR1 SGHNT and CDR2 YENEEA. The V end lost 6 bases, the J end lost 4 bases, and 16 bases lay between the germline ends. This CDR3 comprises 14 residues. The source material was CD8+ T cells from peripheral blood mononuclear cells, sampled in the third trimester of pregnancy. This sequence joins TRBV11-3 and TRBJ2-7, with D possibly being TRBD1 (6 bases). This TCR derives from a female donor with multiple sclerosis, enrolled in a pregnancy study. The DNA for the CDR3 is TGTGCCAGCAGTTCCCCCGGGACACCGTACGAGCAGTACTTC. The encoded protein is CASSSPGTPYEQYF.